This TCR beta chain was recovered during a study of blood T cell repertoires in COVID-19. Study as a whole: PBMCs, B-cell-depleted T cells, or T cells were the source of the cDNA or gDNA that made up the material.

The study assigned cohorts using participant-reported clinical history. Recovery meant two consecutive negative NP/OP PCR tests, professional clearance, or resolved symptoms. The germline V gene encodes CDR1 LNHDA and CDR2 SQIVND (reference sequence). This CDR3 contains 11 residues. Trimming cost V 7 bases and J 15 bases; bases outside gene matches: 7. As originally analysed: The assay estimated nucleated cells by amplifying reference gene primers. Clones were read by immunoSEQ multiplex PCR, and TCRdb kept only the in-frame ones, dropping some. That table supplies the V and J calls and clone size; D and trimming were determined from the DNA. The table lists fewer than 450,000 clones, more than 85% of them singletons.

The genes are TRBV19 and TRBJ2-2, with 8 bases identical to TRBD1. The sequencing input was PBMCs or T cells enriched from blood (not recorded which). The clonotype comes from a woman aged 25 to 45 who had recovered from COVID-19. The CDR3 DNA reads as TGTGCCAGTATAAACAGGGGGAGGATGTTTTTT. Translation gives CASINRGRMFF.